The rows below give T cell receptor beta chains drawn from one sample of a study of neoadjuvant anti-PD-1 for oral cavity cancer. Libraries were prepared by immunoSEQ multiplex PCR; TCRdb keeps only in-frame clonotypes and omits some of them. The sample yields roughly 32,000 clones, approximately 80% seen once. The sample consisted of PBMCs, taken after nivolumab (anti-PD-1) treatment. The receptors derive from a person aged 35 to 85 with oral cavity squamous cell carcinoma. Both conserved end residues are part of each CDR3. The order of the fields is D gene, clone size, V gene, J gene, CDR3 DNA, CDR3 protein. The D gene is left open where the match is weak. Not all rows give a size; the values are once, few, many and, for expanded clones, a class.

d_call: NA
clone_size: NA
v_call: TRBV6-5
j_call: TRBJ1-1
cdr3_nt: TGTGCCAGCAGTTACCAGGGGACGAACACTGAAGCTTTCTTT
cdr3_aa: CASSYQGTNTEAFF

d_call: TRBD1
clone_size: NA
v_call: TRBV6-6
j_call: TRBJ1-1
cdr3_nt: TGTGCCAGCAGGTCATCCGGGACAGGGAGCACTGAAGCTTTCTTT
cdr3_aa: CASRSSGTGSTEAFF

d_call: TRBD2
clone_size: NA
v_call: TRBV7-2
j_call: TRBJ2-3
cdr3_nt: TGTGCCAGCAGCCTTAGCGGGGCGGGCGGGACAGATACGCAGTATTTT
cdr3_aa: CASSLSGAGGTDTQYF

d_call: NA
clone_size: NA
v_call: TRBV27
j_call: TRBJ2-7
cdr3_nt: TGTGCCAGCCGCCACCGGGACCGGGATGGTGAGCAGTACTTC
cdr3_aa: CASRHRDRDGEQYF

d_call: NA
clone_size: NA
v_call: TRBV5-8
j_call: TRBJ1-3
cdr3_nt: TGTGCCAGCAGCCCTTGGGGAAACACCATATATTTT
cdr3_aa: CASSPWGNTIYF

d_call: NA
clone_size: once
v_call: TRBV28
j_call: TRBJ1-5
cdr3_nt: TGTGCCAGCTCTCCCTCCGGGACTTATAGCAATCAGCCCCAGCATTTT
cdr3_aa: CASSPSGTYSNQPQHF

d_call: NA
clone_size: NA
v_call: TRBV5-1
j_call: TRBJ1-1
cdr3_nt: TGCGCCAGCAGCTTGGATACACCTGCCGCGGAGGTTGAAGCTTTCTTT
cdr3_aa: CASSLDTPAAEVEAFF

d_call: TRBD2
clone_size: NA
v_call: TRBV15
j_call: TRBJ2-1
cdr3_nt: TGTGCCACCAGCGCGGGACTAGCGGACTACAATGAGCAGTTCTTC
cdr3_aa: CATSAGLADYNEQFF

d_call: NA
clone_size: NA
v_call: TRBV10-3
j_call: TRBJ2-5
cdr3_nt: TGTGCCATCAGTAGACCAGGGGAAGAGACCCAGTACTTC
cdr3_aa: CAISRPGEETQYF

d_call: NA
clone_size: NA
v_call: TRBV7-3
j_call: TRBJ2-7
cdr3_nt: TGTGCCAGCAGCCCAGGTTCGGTCTACGAGCAGTACTTC
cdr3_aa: CASSPGSVYEQYF

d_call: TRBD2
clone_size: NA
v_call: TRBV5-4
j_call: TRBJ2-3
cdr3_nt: TGTGCCAGCAGCTCGAGCTTGGGCGGGGGGGCCTCTCGCGCGAGTACGCAGTATTTT
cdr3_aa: CASSSSLGGGASRASTQYF

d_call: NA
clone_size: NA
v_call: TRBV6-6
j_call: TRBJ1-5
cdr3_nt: TGTGCCAGCAGTTACAGAGGTTCGGGCAATCAGCCCCAGCATTTT
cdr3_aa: CASSYRGSGNQPQHF

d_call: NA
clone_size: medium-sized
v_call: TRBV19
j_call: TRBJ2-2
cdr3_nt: TGTGCCAGTAGTTTCACAGGGACCGGGGAGCTGTTTTTT
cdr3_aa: CASSFTGTGELFF

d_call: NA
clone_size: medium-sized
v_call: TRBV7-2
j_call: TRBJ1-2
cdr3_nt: TGTGCCAGCAGCTTACAAGGAAGCGATGGCTACACCTTC
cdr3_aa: CASSLQGSDGYTF

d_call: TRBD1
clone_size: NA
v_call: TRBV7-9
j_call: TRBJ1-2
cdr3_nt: TGTGCCAGCAGCCACCGACAGGGCCCGGATGGCTACACCTTC
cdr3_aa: CASSHRQGPDGYTF

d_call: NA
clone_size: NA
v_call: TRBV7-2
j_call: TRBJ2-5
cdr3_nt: TGTGCCAGCAGCTTAGAAAGCCAAGAGACCCAGTACTTC
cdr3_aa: CASSLESQETQYF

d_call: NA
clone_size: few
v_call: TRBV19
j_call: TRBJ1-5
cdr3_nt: TGCGCGTCCGGGACCTATAGCAATCAGCCCCAGCATTTT
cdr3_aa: CASGTYSNQPQHF

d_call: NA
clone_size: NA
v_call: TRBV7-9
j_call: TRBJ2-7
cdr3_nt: TGTGCCAGCAGCTCGCGACTAGGCGAGCAGTACTTC
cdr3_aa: CASSSRLGEQYF

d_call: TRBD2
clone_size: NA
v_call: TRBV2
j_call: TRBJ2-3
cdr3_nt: TGTGCCAGCATCCAGACTAGCGGGGGTCCTTATACGCAGTATTTT
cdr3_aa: CASIQTSGGPYTQYF

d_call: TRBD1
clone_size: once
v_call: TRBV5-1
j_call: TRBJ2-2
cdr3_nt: TGCGCCAGCAGCTTGTGGGGACAGGAGGGCCCCGGGGAGCTGTTTTTT
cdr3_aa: CASSLWGQEGPGELFF

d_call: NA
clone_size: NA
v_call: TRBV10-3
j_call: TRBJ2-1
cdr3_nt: TGTGCCATCAGGCAAGAGGGCCGGCGGAATGAGCAGTTCTTC
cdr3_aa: CAIRQEGRRNEQFF

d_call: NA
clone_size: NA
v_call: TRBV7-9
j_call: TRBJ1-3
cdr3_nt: TGTGCCAGCAGCCTAGATCTCGCCAACTCTGGAAACACCATATATTTT
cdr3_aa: CASSLDLANSGNTIYF

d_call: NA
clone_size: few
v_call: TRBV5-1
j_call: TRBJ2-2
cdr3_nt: TGCGCCAGCAGCTTGGTAATGGAGTCAGGCACCGGGGAGCTGTTTTTT
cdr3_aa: CASSLVMESGTGELFF

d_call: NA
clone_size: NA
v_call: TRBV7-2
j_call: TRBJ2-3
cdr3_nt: TGTGCCAGCAGCTTAGCGGCCTCGACAGATACGCAGTATTTT
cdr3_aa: CASSLAASTDTQYF

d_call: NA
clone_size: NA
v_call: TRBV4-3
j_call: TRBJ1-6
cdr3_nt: TGCGCCAGCAGCCAAAACGGCAGGGTCGATTCACCCCTCCACTTT
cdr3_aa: CASSQNGRVDSPLHF

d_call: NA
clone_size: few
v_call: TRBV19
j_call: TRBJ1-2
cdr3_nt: TGTGCCAGTAGTATAGAAGGGTACTATGGCTACACCTTC
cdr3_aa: CASSIEGYYGYTF

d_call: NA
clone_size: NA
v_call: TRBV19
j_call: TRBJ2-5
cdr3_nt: TGTGCCAGTAGTATTCCGGACGTCCAAGAGACCCAGTACTTC
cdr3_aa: CASSIPDVQETQYF

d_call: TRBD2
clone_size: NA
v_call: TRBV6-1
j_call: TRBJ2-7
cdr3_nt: TGTGCCAGCACGGGGAGGGCCTACGAGCAGTACTTC
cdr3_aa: CASTGRAYEQYF

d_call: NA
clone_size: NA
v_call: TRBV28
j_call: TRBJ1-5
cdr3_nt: TGTGCCAGCAGTAGGAATACAGGGTTCGGGAATCAGCCCCAGCATTTT
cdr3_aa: CASSRNTGFGNQPQHF

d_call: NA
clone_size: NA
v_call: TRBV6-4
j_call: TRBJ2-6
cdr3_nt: TGTGCCAGCAGTGACGGGGGTCAAAGGGCTGGGGCCAACGTCCTGACTTTC
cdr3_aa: CASSDGGQRAGANVLTF

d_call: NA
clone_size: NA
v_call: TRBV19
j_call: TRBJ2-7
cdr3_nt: TGTGCCAGTAGTATCGCGCTGGGGTCCTACGAGCAGTACTTC
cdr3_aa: CASSIALGSYEQYF

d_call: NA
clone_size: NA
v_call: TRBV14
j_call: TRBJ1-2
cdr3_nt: TGTGCCAGCAGCGAAGACATTTCCTATGGCTACACCTTC
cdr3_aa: CASSEDISYGYTF

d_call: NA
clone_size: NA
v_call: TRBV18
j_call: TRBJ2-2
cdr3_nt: TGTGCCAGCTCACCCGACAGGAACACCGGGGAGCTGTTTTTT
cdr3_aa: CASSPDRNTGELFF